Following are 8 T cell receptor beta chains from one sample sequenced in a study of blood T cell repertoires in COVID-19. Clones were sequenced by immunoSEQ multiplex PCR, and TCRdb holds only the in-frame ones, with some missing. The sample lists 100,000 to 150,000 clones, 85% to 90% occurring once. Specimen: peripheral blood. Source of these receptors: a man aged 45-60 years with acute or convalescent COVID-19.

The V and J genes are TRBV5-4 and TRBJ1-6; 9 nucleotides agree with TRBD1. The CDR3 runs 15 residues. Trimming removed 4 bases from V and 9 bases from J; junction bases left unmatched: 8. Looked up from germline, CDR1 is SGHNT and CDR2 is YYREEE (reference sequence). This CDR3 is CASSQKTGGSSPLHF. The CDR3 DNA sequence: TGTGCCAGCAGCCAGAAAACAGGGGGCAGTTCACCCCTCCACTTT.

The V call is TRBV3-1 (or the pseudogene TRBV3-2), the J call TRBJ2-7, with 7 positions matching TRBD2. CDR3 size: 16 residues. V gave up 1 base and J gave up 1 base; unmatched junction bases: 7. Germline V gene data show CDR1 as LGHDT and CDR2 as YNNKEL (reference sequence). The CDR3 is CASSQAGAGRSYEQYF. The DNA of the CDR3 is TGTGCCAGCAGCCAAGCGGGAGCGGGACGGTCCTACGAGCAGTACTTC.

The chain joins TRBV11-3 to TRBJ2-1; no clear D gene. Trimming took 5 bases from V and 4 from J, leaving 9 bases between them. The CDR3 has 13 amino acids. CDR1 is SGHNT and CDR2 is YENEEA in the germline V gene. CDR3: CASSPRNYNEQFF. The CDR3 coding sequence is TGTGCCAGCAGCCCGAGAAATTACAATGAGCAGTTCTTC.

With regard to this clone: Other DNA sequences in the same sample also yield this CDR3. The CDR3 reads CASSLDGDSNQPQHF. The CDR3, as DNA: TGTGCCAGCAGCTTAGATGGAGATAGCAATCAGCCCCAGCATTTT. The chain links TRBV11-2 to TRBJ1-5; D is ambiguous. The V end lost 0 bases, the J end lost 0 bases, and 6 bases lay between the germline ends. The CDR3 loop spans 15 amino acids. CDR1 is SGHAT, CDR2 FQNNGV, per germline.

The rearrangement links TRBV25-1 to TRBJ1-6, with TRBD1 identical over 7 bases. CDR1 is MGHDK, CDR2 SYGVNS, per germline. Trimming cost V 7 bases and J 8 bases; bases outside gene matches: 11. This CDR3 has 15 amino acids. Here the CDR3 reads CASMGTAEGDSPLHF. DNA of the CDR3: TGTGCCAGCATGGGGACAGCAGAGGGGGATTCACCCCTCCACTTT.

V usage is TRBV9 and J usage is TRBJ2-4; D may be TRBD2 (6 bases). Trimming took 3 bases from V and 8 from J, leaving 18 bases between them. Germline CDR1 SGDLS, CDR2 YYNGEE. The CDR3 has 15 amino acids. The CDR3 coding sequence is TGTGCCAGCAGCGCCCGCGGTAGTCGCGGGGACATTCAGTACTTC. Protein sequence: CASSARGSRGDIQYF.

J is TRBJ2-3 and V is TRBV5-6, with D possibly being TRBD2 (6 bases). V was pared by 1 base and J by 2 bases, with 14 bases between. Germline V gene data show CDR1 as SGHDT and CDR2 as YYEEEE. This CDR3 spans 16 amino acids. The CDR3: CASSLFRGEHTDTQYF. Written as DNA, the CDR3 is TGTGCCAGCAGCTTGTTCCGCGGGGAGCACACAGATACGCAGTATTTT.

This chain uses TRBV16 with TRBJ2-1, with 9 positions matching TRBD2. CDR1 and CDR2 from the germline V gene are KGHSY and FQNENV. With V trimmed by 3 bases and J by 9 bases, 9 bases remained unmatched. This CDR3 region has 15 residues. The CDR3 region is CASSQWREGQGEQFF. CDR3 coding DNA: TGTGCCAGCAGCCAGTGGCGGGAGGGCCAAGGTGAGCAGTTCTTC. Together with reference TRBV16 and TRBJ2-1, the CDR3 gives the full variable domain: GEEVAQTPKHLVRGEGQKAKLYCAPIKGHSYVFWYQQVLKNEFKFLISFQNENVFDETGMPKERFSAKCLPNSPCSLEIQATKLEDSAVYFCASSQWREGQGEQFFGPGTRLTVL.